The rows below give T cell receptor beta chains drawn from one sample of a study of T-cell memory formation after mild COVID-19. Using its own MiXCR run on the 5' RACE reads, TCRdb lists one record per CDR3 protein. The sample has roughly 130,000 distinct CDR3 sequences, about 16% seen once; the top ten hold around 13%. Sequencing was performed on PBMCs or a T cell subset sorted from them (not recorded which). These receptors were obtained from an adult woman who had mild COVID-19 (a few samples of this study predate the infection). Cell type and time point are not known. CDR3s include the opening cysteine and the closing phenylalanine or tryptophan. Each record gives: D gene, clone size, V gene, J gene, CDR3 DNA, CDR3 protein. The D gene is left open where the match is weak. Some rows have no size entry. The others give once, few or many, or a class for an expanded clone.

D: .; size: .; V: TRBV11-2; J: TRBJ2-3; DNA: TGTGCCAGCAGCTTAGTCGGACTGAACCATCTCACAGATACGCAGTATTTT; CDR3: CASSLVGLNHLTDTQYF
D: TRBD2; size: .; V: TRBV3-1; J: TRBJ2-7; DNA: TGTGCCAGCAGCCAAGTGGTGCTAGCGGGCGAGCAGTACTTC; CDR3: CASSQVVLAGEQYF
D: TRBD1; size: .; V: TRBV6-6; J: TRBJ1-2; DNA: TGTGCCAGCAGAGAGGGGGCGGATGGCTACACCTTC; CDR3: CASREGADGYTF
D: .; size: .; V: TRBV3-1; J: TRBJ1-2; DNA: TGTGCCAGCAGCCTTTCCCAAAACTATGGCTACACCTTC; CDR3: CASSLSQNYGYTF
D: .; size: few; V: TRBV4-2; J: TRBJ2-5; DNA: TGTGCCAGCAGCCAAGGGGGGGCCGGGGAGACCCAGTACTTC; CDR3: CASSQGGAGETQYF
D: TRBD2; size: .; V: TRBV6-2/TRBV6-3; J: TRBJ2-3; DNA: TGTGCCAGCAGACACGACTTACTAGCGGATACGCAGTATTTT; CDR3: CASRHDLLADTQYF
D: TRBD1; size: .; V: TRBV5-5; J: TRBJ2-1; DNA: TGTGCCAGCAGCGTTGAAACAGGGGGCTTCAATGAGCAGTTCTTC; CDR3: CASSVETGGFNEQFF
D: .; size: .; V: TRBV18; J: TRBJ2-5; DNA: TGTGCCAGCTCACCACCTAATCTCCCGAAAGAGACCCAGTACTTC; CDR3: CASSPPNLPKETQYF
D: .; size: .; V: TRBV2; J: TRBJ2-1; DNA: TGTGCCAGCAGTGTAGGGTTGAACAATGAGCAGTTCTTC; CDR3: CASSVGLNNEQFF
D: .; size: .; V: TRBV3-2; J: TRBJ2-3; DNA: TGTGCCAGCAGCCAGCGGCTAGCGGGAGTTTCGGATACGCAGTATTTT; CDR3: CASSQRLAGVSDTQYF
D: TRBD2; size: .; V: TRBV5-1; J: TRBJ2-3; DNA: TGCGCCAGCAGCTTATTAAGCGGGGGCACAGATACGCAGTATTTT; CDR3: CASSLLSGGTDTQYF
D: TRBD1; size: once; V: TRBV19; J: TRBJ1-2; DNA: TGTGCCAGTAGACTCGGACAGGGGGCGAGCTATGGCTACACCTTC; CDR3: CASRLGQGASYGYTF
D: .; size: few; V: TRBV2; J: TRBJ2-6; DNA: TGTGCCAGCAGTGAACTTCCTGGGGCCAACGTCCTGACTTTC; CDR3: CASSELPGANVLTF
D: TRBD2; size: once; V: TRBV5-4; J: TRBJ2-3; DNA: TGTGCCAGCAGCTTGGGGCTAGCGGGGGCCCTGTGGGACACAGATACGCAGTATTTT; CDR3: CASSLGLAGALWDTDTQYF
D: TRBD2; size: few; V: TRBV29-1; J: TRBJ2-1; DNA: TGCAGCTCTAAACGCGGACTAGCGGGAGATTTGGATGAGCAGTTCTTC; CDR3: CSSKRGLAGDLDEQFF
D: TRBD1; size: .; V: TRBV4-2; J: TRBJ1-4; DNA: TGTGCCAGCAGCCAAGATCCCCCAGGGGGTAATGAAAAACTGTTTTTT; CDR3: CASSQDPPGGNEKLFF
D: .; size: few; V: TRBV7-6; J: TRBJ2-1; DNA: TGTGCCAGCAGCTCCTCGGGACCCCCGACGGAGGGGTACTCGATCAATGAGCAGTTCTTC; CDR3: CASSSSGPPTEGYSINEQFF
D: .; size: .; V: TRBV12-3/TRBV12-4; J: TRBJ2-1; DNA: TGTGCCAGCAGTTTCCCCCTAGACACCTACAATGAGCAGTTCTTC; CDR3: CASSFPLDTYNEQFF
D: TRBD2; size: .; V: TRBV10-3; J: TRBJ2-7; DNA: TGTGCCATCAGTGTGACTAGCTCCGAGCAGTACTTC; CDR3: CAISVTSSEQYF
D: TRBD1; size: .; V: TRBV12-3/TRBV12-4; J: TRBJ1-2; DNA: TGTGCCAGCAGTTTAAGGGCAGGGGGACGATATGGCTACACCTTC; CDR3: CASSLRAGGRYGYTF
D: TRBD2; size: few; V: TRBV6-2/TRBV6-3; J: TRBJ2-7; DNA: TGTGCCAGCAGTTACGGCGGGAGCAGGTACGAGCAGTACTTC; CDR3: CASSYGGSRYEQYF
D: TRBD1; size: .; V: TRBV5-1; J: TRBJ1-2; DNA: TGCGCCAGCAGCAACGGGACAGGGGGTTATGGCTACACCTTC; CDR3: CASSNGTGGYGYTF
D: .; size: few; V: TRBV20-1; J: TRBJ1-6; DNA: TGCAGTGCTAGAGATCTCGGCACATACTCCTATAATTCACCCCTCCACTTT; CDR3: CSARDLGTYSYNSPLHF
D: .; size: few; V: TRBV12-3/TRBV12-4; J: TRBJ1-1; DNA: TGTGCCAGCAGCCCCTTTGGGAAGGCTGAAGCTTTCTTT; CDR3: CASSPFGKAEAFF
D: TRBD2; size: .; V: TRBV3-1; J: TRBJ2-1; DNA: TGTGCCAGCAGCCCCAGACTAGCGGGAGACAATGAGCAGTTCTTC; CDR3: CASSPRLAGDNEQFF
D: TRBD2; size: once; V: TRBV4-3; J: TRBJ2-7; DNA: TGCGCCAGCAGCCAAGACCCTAGCGGAACCTACGAGCAGTACTTC; CDR3: CASSQDPSGTYEQYF
D: TRBD2; size: .; V: TRBV20-1; J: TRBJ2-2; DNA: TGCAGTGCTCAAAGTTCCGGGACTAGCGGGAAGAACACCGGGGAGCTGTTTTTT; CDR3: CSAQSSGTSGKNTGELFF
D: TRBD1; size: .; V: TRBV4-1; J: TRBJ1-6; DNA: TGCGCCAGCAGCCAAGAAAGGGGCCGGACAGGGCAATCACCCCTCCACTTT; CDR3: CASSQERGRTGQSPLHF
D: .; size: few; V: TRBV5-1; J: TRBJ2-5; DNA: TGCGCCAGCAGCTTAAGTTCGCGGGGTCAAGAGACCCAGTACTTC; CDR3: CASSLSSRGQETQYF
D: TRBD1; size: few; V: TRBV14; J: TRBJ2-5; DNA: TGTGCCAGCAGCTACCGGACAGGGTCGGTAGGGGAGACCCAGTACTTC; CDR3: CASSYRTGSVGETQYF
D: .; size: .; V: TRBV24-1; J: TRBJ2-3; DNA: TGTGCCACCAGTGATTGGGGCACAGATACGCAGTATTTT; CDR3: CATSDWGTDTQYF
D: .; size: .; V: TRBV12-3/TRBV12-4; J: TRBJ2-2; DNA: TGTGCCAGCAGTCCTAGCCCCTCGGGGGTGCACGGGGAGCTGTTTTTT; CDR3: CASSPSPSGVHGELFF
D: .; size: .; V: TRBV7-9; J: TRBJ2-1; DNA: TGTGCCAGCAGCGGTAAGATTTTCAGCTCCTACAATGAGCAGTTCTTC; CDR3: CASSGKIFSSYNEQFF
D: TRBD1; size: .; V: TRBV10-3; J: TRBJ1-1; DNA: TGTGCCATCAGTGAGTCGGGACAGGGGGCCACTGAAGCTTTCTTT; CDR3: CAISESGQGATEAFF
D: TRBD1; size: few; V: TRBV27; J: TRBJ2-1; DNA: TGTGCCAGCAGTTTTCCCTTGGGACAGGAGCAGTTCTTC; CDR3: CASSFPLGQEQFF
D: TRBD2; size: few; V: TRBV7-9; J: TRBJ2-3; DNA: TGTGCCAGCACCCCCGGGAGGGGTTTCACAGATACGCAGTATTTT; CDR3: CASTPGRGFTDTQYF
D: .; size: .; V: TRBV6-6; J: TRBJ2-1; DNA: TGTGCCAGCACCAATATCGACATCCCGAACAATGAGCAGTTCTTC; CDR3: CASTNIDIPNNEQFF
D: TRBD2; size: .; V: TRBV15; J: TRBJ2-7; DNA: TGTGCCACCAGCAGAGAGCGGGGAGCGGGAAACTACGAGCAGTACTTC; CDR3: CATSRERGAGNYEQYF
D: .; size: .; V: TRBV19; J: TRBJ2-7; DNA: TGTGCCAGTAGTATAGCTATAGGACCCTCCGAGCAGTACTTC; CDR3: CASSIAIGPSEQYF
D: TRBD1; size: few; V: TRBV12-3/TRBV12-4; J: TRBJ2-7; DNA: TGTGCCAGCAGTCCCGGACAGGGATATGGGGAGTACTTC; CDR3: CASSPGQGYGEYF
D: TRBD1; size: .; V: TRBV6-5; J: TRBJ2-3; DNA: TGTGCCAGCAGTTACGGGGGACAGAGCAATTTT; CDR3: CASSYGGQSNF
D: .; size: .; V: TRBV29-1; J: TRBJ2-7; DNA: TGCAGCGTTGTGGAGGACCCCTTGTACGAGCAGTACTTC; CDR3: CSVVEDPLYEQYF
D: .; size: once; V: TRBV29-1; J: TRBJ2-7; DNA: TGCAGCGTTGAATGGATCGGGACTTCCTCCTACGAGCAGTACTTC; CDR3: CSVEWIGTSSYEQYF
D: .; size: few; V: TRBV12-3/TRBV12-4; J: TRBJ2-7; DNA: TGTGCCAGCAGTCTACAGGGATTCGGGTACGAGCAGTACTTC; CDR3: CASSLQGFGYEQYF
D: .; size: .; V: TRBV29-1; J: TRBJ1-2; DNA: TGCAGCGTTGAACACGACTGGGGGGACTATGGCTACACCTTC; CDR3: CSVEHDWGDYGYTF
D: .; size: few; V: TRBV7-2; J: TRBJ1-2; DNA: TGTGCCAGCAGCTTAGAGGGAGATCCTCGGTATGGCTACACCTTC; CDR3: CASSLEGDPRYGYTF
D: .; size: few; V: TRBV6-5; J: TRBJ1-1; DNA: TGTGCCAGCAGCCTAAACCTGGGACGGATAAACACTGAAGCTTTCTTT; CDR3: CASSLNLGRINTEAFF
D: .; size: .; V: TRBV24-1; J: TRBJ2-3; DNA: TGTGCCACCAGTGATTTCGGGCCAGATACGCAGTATTTT; CDR3: CATSDFGPDTQYF
D: .; size: few; V: TRBV6-5; J: TRBJ1-5; DNA: TGTGCCAGCAGTTCTGAGGGGGGAAGCAATCAGCCCCAGCATTTT; CDR3: CASSSEGGSNQPQHF
D: TRBD1; size: few; V: TRBV5-1; J: TRBJ1-5; DNA: TGCGCCAGCAGCTTGGATGGGACAGGGGGCCCTTGGCCCCAGCATTTT; CDR3: CASSLDGTGGPWPQHF
D: .; size: .; V: TRBV15; J: TRBJ1-2; DNA: TGTGCCACCAGCCGGGACATTGGGGGGCGGGGTGGCTACACCTTC; CDR3: CATSRDIGGRGGYTF
D: TRBD1; size: .; V: TRBV18; J: TRBJ2-2; DNA: TGTGCCAGCTCACCACCGAGTCAGGGGGACCCGAACACCGGGGAGCTGTTTTTT; CDR3: CASSPPSQGDPNTGELFF
D: TRBD1; size: once; V: TRBV27; J: TRBJ2-7; DNA: TGTGCCAGCAGTTTATCGGGACAGGGCTTTCGGTACGAGCAGTACTTC; CDR3: CASSLSGQGFRYEQYF
D: .; size: .; V: TRBV12-3/TRBV12-4; J: TRBJ2-1; DNA: TGTGCCGGCAGCGTAGGGGACGAGCAGTTCTTC; CDR3: CAGSVGDEQFF
D: .; size: .; V: TRBV7-9; J: TRBJ2-5; DNA: TGTGCCAGCAGCCATGGACAGATACAAGAGACCCAGTACTTC; CDR3: CASSHGQIQETQYF
D: .; size: .; V: TRBV12-3/TRBV12-4; J: TRBJ1-2; DNA: TGTGCCAGCAGTTTGACGGGCAGTGGTGGCTACACCTTC; CDR3: CASSLTGSGGYTF
D: TRBD1; size: few; V: TRBV11-2; J: TRBJ1-2; DNA: TGTGCCAGCAGCCGGGACAGGGGGGGCTATGGCTACACCTTC; CDR3: CASSRDRGGYGYTF
D: .; size: many; V: TRBV3-1; J: TRBJ2-1; DNA: TGTGCCAGCAGCCAGACATACAATGAGCAGTTCTTC; CDR3: CASSQTYNEQFF
D: .; size: many; V: TRBV29-1; J: TRBJ2-7; DNA: TGCAGCGTTGTAAAGGGGCTCAACGAGCAGTACTTC; CDR3: CSVVKGLNEQYF